This TCR beta chain was captured by sequencing in a study of a mutant IDH1 vaccine in newly diagnosed glioma. Study as a whole: Treated patients comprised approximately 62% males and around 38% females, mean age about 38 years. Earlier therapy was either radiotherapy, temozolomide, or both, and most got both.

Time point here: baseline, week 1 (first vaccination visit). Treatment: pre-vaccination baseline after standard-of-care therapy. Astrocytomas that were new, WHO grade 3 or 4, IDH1-mutant and ATRX-lost were present in the donors. V was pared by 5 bases and J by 2 bases, with 9 bases between. Germline values: CDR1 MNHNY, CDR2 SVGAGI (reference sequence). The CDR3 has 14 amino acids. Here immunoSEQ multiplex PCR was the method, and the copy in TCRdb shows in-frame clones only, minus some. The sample consists of tens of thousands of clones, 93% of them appearing once. This TCR was recovered from a man in his forties with glioma. The sequences come from PBMCs, collected from a glioma patient treated with radiotherapy, temozolomide or both. The chain joins TRBV6-6 to TRBJ1-4, with D perhaps matching TRBD1 (5 bases). The CDR3 nucleotides read TGTGCCAGCAGTCCTGACAGCACTAATGAAAAACTGTTTTTT. This codes for CASSPDSTNEKLFF.